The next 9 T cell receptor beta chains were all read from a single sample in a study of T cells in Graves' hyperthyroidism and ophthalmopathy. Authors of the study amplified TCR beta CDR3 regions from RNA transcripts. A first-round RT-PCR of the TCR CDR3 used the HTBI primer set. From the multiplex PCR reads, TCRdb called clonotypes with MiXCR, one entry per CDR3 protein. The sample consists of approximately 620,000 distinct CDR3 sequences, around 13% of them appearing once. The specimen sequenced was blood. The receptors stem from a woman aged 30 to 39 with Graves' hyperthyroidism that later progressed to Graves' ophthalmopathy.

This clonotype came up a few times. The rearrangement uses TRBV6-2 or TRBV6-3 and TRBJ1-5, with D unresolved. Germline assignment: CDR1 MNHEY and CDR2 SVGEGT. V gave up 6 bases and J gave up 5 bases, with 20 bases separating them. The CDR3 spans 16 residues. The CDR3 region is CASSTDRGGAYQPQHF. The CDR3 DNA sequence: TGTGCCAGCAGCACCGACCGGGGAGGTGCATATCAGCCCCAGCATTTT.

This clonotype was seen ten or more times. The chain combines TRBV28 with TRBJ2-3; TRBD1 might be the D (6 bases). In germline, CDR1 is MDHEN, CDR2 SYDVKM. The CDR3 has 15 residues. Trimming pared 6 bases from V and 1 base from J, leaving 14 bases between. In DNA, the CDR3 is TGTGCCAGCAGCCTAGGACAGACGCGCACAGATACGCAGTATTTT. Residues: CASSLGQTRTDTQYF.

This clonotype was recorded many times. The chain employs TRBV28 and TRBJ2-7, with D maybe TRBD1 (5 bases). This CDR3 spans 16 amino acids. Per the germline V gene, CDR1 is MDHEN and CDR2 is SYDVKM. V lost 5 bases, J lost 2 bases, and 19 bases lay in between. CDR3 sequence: CASSPRTLPRAYEQYF. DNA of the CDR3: TGTGCCAGCAGTCCGCGGACACTACCACGTGCCTACGAGCAGTACTTC.

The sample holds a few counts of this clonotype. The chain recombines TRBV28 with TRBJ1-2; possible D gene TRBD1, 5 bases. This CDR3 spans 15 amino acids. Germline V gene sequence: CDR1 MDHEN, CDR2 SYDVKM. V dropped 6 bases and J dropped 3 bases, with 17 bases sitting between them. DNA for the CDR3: TGTGCCAGCAGGTCAACCGGGACGGACTACTATGGCTACACCTTC. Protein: CASRSTGTDYYGYTF.

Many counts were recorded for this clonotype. CDR3 DNA sequence: TGTGCCAGCAGCTTAGATGAAGAGATCTATAATTCACCCCTCCACTTT. Translating gives CASSLDEEIYNSPLHF. The chain joins TRBV11-3 to TRBJ1-6; D gene uncertain. CDR1 and CDR2 (germline): SGHNT, YENEEA. V dropped 0 bases and J dropped 3 bases, with 9 bases sitting between them. There are 16 residues in the CDR3.

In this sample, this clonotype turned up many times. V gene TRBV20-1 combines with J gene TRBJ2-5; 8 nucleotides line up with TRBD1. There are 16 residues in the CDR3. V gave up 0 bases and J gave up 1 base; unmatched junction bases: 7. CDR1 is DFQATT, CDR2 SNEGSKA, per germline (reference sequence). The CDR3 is CSARDVLQGAQETQYF. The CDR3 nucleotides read TGCAGTGCTAGAGATGTTCTCCAGGGGGCCCAAGAGACCCAGTACTTC.

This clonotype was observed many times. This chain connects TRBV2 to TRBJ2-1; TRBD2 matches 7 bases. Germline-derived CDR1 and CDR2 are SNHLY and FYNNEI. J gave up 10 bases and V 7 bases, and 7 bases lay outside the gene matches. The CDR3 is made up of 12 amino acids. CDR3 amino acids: CASIGEGTEQFF. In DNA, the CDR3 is TGTGCCAGCATTGGGGAGGGAACCGAGCAGTTCTTC.

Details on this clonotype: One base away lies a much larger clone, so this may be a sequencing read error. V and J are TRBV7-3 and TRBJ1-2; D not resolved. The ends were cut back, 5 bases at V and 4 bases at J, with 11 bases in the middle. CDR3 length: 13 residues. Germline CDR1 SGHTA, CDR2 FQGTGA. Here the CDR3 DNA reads TGTGCCAGCAGCGAGACCTCTAGCTATGGCTACACCTTC. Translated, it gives CASSETSSYGYTF.

The DNA for the CDR3 is TGTGCCTGGAGCGTAGGTCTTGGAGAGACCCAGTACTTC. It encodes CAWSVGLGETQYF. The V call is TRBV30, the J call TRBJ2-5; D unresolved. The V end lost 3 bases, the J end lost 4 bases, and 12 bases lay between the germline ends. There are 13 residues in the CDR3. Germline CDR1 and CDR2: GTSNPN and SVGIG (reference sequence).